This TCR beta chain was captured in a study of CD8 T cells in ankylosing spondylitis (dated by TCRdb to 2016 to 2017). Study-wide context: The study set out to find disease-linked TCR variants by profiling T cell receptor beta repertoires in ankylosing spondylitis patients and healthy donors. In total, the full study cohort was made up of roughly 110 healthy donors and approximately 24 ankylosing spondylitis patients. Samples of peripheral blood were taken, and for ankylosing spondylitis patients, synovial fluid was collected as well. Here is what the overall study found, with its caveats: Some TCR beta motif variants had previously been reported in synovial fluid and blood of reactive arthritis patients, which suggested common disease-initiation mechanisms. The disease-linked clones were reported to be significantly enriched in matched synovial fluid samples from ankylosing spondylitis patients. The disease-linked clones had a CD8+ phenotype and were found at relatively low frequencies in peripheral blood. A TCR beta motif of seven or eight highly homologous amino acid variants appeared characteristic of blood from ankylosing spondylitis patients.

V sheds 3 bases and J sheds 5 bases, leaving 11 bases between their ends. From the cysteine through the phenylalanine, the CDR3 covers 14 amino acids. The CDR3 DNA has 42 bases and is translated from base 1. Via the germline V gene (reference sequence), CDR1 is SEHNR and CDR2 FQNEAQ. The sequencer listed for this sample is Illumina HiSeq 2500. Quantitative 5'-RACE with molecular barcodes was the method used to prepare the TCR beta libraries. In the paper's pipeline: Disease-linked TCR variants were identified with a new computational method built on a probabilistic model of VDJ rearrangement. TCRdb applied fastp at Q25 and MiXCR to the public reads, then kept only in-frame beta chains. When rows share a CDR3 protein, they turn into one entry using the most common DNA and genes. What appears here as the V and J calls and clone size reflects TCRdb's work, not the paper's. The sample has about 360,000 distinct CDR3 sequences on record, approximately 20% of them singletons. Clones ranked in the top ten supply roughly 13% of the sample.

This clonotype showed up just a few times. Its antigen remains unidentified. Base qualities are not recorded, but no much larger clone differs from it by a single base. The sequence derives from a male donor with ankylosing spondylitis or in good health (not recorded which). The rearranged chain carries TRBV7-9 and TRBJ1-5, with the D segment identity uncertain. Sequencing used blood, either unsorted or a sorted T cell fraction (not recorded which). At the DNA level, the sequence is TGTGCCAGCAGCTTCTCGGCTATGGATCAGCCCCAGCATTTT. Its protein is CASSFSAMDQPQHF.